This T cell receptor beta chain derives from a study of control samples from healthy donors and cancer patients. V lost 5 bases to trimming and J lost 2 bases, with 10 bases between them. The CDR3 has 13 amino acids. Assay: immunoSEQ multiplex PCR; the TCRdb copy retains only in-frame clones and omits some. The table records under 150,000 clones, around 85% of them present only once. Sequencing was done on a sample of blood. The receptor was derived from a woman younger than 45 in good health. The chain carries TRBV12-3 or TRBV12-4 and TRBJ2-7; D not certain. The DNA for the CDR3 is TGTGCCAGCAGTGAGGCCGGACCCTACGAGCAGTACTTC. Amino acids: CASSEAGPYEQYF.